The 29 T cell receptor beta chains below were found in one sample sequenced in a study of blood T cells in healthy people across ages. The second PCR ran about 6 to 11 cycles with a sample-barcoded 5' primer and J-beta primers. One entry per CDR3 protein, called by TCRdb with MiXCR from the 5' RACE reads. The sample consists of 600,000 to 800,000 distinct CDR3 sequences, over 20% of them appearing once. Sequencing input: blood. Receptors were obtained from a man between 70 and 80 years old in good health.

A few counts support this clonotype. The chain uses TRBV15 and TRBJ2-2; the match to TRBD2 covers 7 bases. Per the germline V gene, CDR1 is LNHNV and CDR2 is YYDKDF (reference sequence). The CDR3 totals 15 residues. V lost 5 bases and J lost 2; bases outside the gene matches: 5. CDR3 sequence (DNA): TGTGCCACCAGCTACCGGGACTACAACACCGGGGAGCTGTTTTTT. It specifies CATSYRDYNTGELFF.

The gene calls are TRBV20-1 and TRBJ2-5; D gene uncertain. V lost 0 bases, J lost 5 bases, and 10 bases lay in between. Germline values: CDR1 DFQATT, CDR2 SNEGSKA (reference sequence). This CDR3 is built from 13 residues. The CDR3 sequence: CSARELDLETQYF. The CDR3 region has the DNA TGCAGTGCTAGAGAATTGGACCTGGAGACCCAGTACTTC.

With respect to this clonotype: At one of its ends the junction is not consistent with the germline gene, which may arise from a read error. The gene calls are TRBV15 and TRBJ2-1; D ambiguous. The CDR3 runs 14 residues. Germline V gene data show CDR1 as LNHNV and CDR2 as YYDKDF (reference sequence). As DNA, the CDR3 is TGTGCCACCAGCAGAGATCTGGGCTTGGATGAGCAGTCCTTC. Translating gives CATSRDLGLDEQSF. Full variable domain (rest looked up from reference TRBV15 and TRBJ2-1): DAMVIQNPRYQVTQFGKPVTLSCSQTLNHNVMYWYQQKSSQAPKLLFHYYDKDFNNEADTPDNFQSRRPNTSFCFLDIRSPGLGDTAMYLCATSRDLGLDEQSFGPGTRLTVL.

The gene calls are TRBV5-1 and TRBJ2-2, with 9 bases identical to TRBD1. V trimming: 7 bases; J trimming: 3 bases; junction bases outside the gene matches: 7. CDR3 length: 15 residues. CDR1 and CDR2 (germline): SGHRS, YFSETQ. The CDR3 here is CASSPGTGYTGELFF. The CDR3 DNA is TGCGCCAGCTCCCCCGGGACAGGGTACACCGGGGAGCTGTTTTTT.

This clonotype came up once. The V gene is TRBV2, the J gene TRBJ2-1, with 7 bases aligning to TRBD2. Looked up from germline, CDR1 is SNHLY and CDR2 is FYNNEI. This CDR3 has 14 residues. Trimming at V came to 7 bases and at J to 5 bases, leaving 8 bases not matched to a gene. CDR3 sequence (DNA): TGTGCCAGCATCCCTAGCGGAAAGAACAATGAGCAGTTCTTC. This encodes CASIPSGKNNEQFF.

The CDR3 here is CASMSSGMIDTQYF. CDR3 DNA sequence: TGTGCCAGCATGTCTAGCGGGATGATAGATACGCAGTATTTT. The V call is TRBV27, the J call TRBJ2-3, with 9 positions matching TRBD2. The germline V gene encodes CDR1 MNHEY and CDR2 SMNVEV (reference sequence). J lost 5 bases, V lost 7 bases, and 7 bases had no gene match. This CDR3 contains 14 residues.

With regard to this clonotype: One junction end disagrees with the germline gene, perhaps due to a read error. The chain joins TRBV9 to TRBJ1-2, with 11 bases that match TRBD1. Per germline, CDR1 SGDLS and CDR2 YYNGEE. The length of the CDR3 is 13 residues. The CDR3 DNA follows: TGTGCCGGCAGCAAGGGACAGGGGGATGGCTACACCTTC. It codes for CAGSKGQGDGYTF.

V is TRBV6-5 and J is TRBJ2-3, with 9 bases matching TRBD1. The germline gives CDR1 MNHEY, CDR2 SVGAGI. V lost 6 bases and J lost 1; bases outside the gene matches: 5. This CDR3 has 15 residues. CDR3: CASSRRTGGTDTQYF. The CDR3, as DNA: TGTGCCAGCAGCCGAAGGACAGGGGGCACAGATACGCAGTATTTT.

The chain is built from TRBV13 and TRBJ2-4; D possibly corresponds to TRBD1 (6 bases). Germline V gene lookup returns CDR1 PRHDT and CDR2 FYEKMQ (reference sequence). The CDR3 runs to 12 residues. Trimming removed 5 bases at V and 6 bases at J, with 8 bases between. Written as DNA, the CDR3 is TGTGCCAGCAGCCAACAGGGAAACATTCAGTACTTC. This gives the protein CASSQQGNIQYF.

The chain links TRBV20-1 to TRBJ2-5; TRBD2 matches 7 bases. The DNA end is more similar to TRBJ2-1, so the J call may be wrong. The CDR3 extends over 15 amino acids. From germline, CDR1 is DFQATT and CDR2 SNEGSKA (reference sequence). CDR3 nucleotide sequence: TGCAGTGCTAGAGATCCGGCGGGAGTTTACAATGAGCAGTTCTTC. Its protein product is CSARDPAGVYNEQFF.

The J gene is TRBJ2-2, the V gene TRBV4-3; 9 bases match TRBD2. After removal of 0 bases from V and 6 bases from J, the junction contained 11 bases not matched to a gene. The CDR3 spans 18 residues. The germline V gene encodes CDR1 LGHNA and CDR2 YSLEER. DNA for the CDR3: TGCGCCAGCAGCCAAGATCTCCTCGCGGGAGGGTATCCCGGGGAGCTGTTTTTT. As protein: CASSQDLLAGGYPGELFF.

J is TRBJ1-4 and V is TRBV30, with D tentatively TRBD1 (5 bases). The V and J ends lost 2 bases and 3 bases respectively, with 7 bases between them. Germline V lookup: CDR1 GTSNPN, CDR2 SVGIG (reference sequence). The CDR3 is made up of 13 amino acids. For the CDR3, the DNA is TGTGCCTGGAGTAGGGGTGCTAATGAAAAACTGTTTTTT. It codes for CAWSRGANEKLFF.

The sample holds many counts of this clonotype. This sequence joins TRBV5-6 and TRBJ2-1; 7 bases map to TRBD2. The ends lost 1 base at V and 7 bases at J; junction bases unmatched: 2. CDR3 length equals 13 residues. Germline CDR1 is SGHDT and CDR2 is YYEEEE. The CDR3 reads CASSLYGGNEQFF. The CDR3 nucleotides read TGTGCCAGCAGCTTGTACGGGGGGAATGAGCAGTTCTTC.

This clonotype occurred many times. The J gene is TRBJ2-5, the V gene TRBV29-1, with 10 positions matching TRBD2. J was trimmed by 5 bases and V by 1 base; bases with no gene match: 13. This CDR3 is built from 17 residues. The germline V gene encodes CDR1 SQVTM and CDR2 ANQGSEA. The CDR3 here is CSVEVSLAGQSMETQYF. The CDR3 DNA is TGCAGCGTTGAAGTGTCACTAGCGGGGCAGTCCATGGAGACCCAGTACTTC.

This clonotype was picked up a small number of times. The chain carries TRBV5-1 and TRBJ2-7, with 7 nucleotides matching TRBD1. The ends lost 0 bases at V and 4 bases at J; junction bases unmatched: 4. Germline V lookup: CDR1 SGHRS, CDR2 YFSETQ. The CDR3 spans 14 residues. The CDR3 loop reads CASSLDTGEYEQYF. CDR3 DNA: TGCGCCAGCAGCTTGGACACAGGGGAATACGAGCAGTACTTC.

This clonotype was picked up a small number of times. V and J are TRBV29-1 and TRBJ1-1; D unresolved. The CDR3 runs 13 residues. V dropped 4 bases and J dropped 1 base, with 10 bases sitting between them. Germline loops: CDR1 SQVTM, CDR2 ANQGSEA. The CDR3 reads CSVVLRRNTEAFF. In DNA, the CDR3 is TGCAGCGTTGTTTTAAGGCGGAACACTGAAGCTTTCTTT. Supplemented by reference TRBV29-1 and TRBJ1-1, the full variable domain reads SAVISQKPSRDICQRGTSLTIQCQVDSQVTMMFWYRQQPGQSLTLIATANQGSEATYESGFVIDKFPISRPNLTFSTLTVSNMSPEDSSIYLCSVVLRRNTEAFFGQGTRLTVV.

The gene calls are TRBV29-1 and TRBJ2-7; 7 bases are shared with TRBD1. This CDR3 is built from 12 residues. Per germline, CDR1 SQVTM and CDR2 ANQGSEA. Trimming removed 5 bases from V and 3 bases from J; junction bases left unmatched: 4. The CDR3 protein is CSVSTGFYEQYF. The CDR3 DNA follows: TGCAGCGTTTCGACAGGGTTCTACGAGCAGTACTTC.

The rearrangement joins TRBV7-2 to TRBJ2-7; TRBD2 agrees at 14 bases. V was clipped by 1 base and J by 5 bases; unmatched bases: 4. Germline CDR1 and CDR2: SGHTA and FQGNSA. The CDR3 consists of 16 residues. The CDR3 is CASSLGTSGRPHEQYF. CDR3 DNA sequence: TGTGCCAGCAGCTTAGGGACTAGCGGGAGGCCCCACGAGCAGTACTTC.

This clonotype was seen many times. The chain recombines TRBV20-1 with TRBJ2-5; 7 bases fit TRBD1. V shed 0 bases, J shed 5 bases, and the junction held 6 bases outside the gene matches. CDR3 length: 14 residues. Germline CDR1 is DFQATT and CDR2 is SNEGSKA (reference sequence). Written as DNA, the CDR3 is TGCAGTGCTAGAGAGGCAGGGGGATGGGAGACCCAGTACTTC. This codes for CSAREAGGWETQYF.

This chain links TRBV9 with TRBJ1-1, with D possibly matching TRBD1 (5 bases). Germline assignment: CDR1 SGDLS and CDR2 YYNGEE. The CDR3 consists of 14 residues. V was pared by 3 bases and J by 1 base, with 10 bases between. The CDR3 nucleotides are TGTGCCAGCAGCGCCGTAACAGGGAACACTGAAGCTTTCTTT. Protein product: CASSAVTGNTEAFF.

DNA for the CDR3: TGTGCCAGCAGCCAAAGGACAGGAGAATCCTACGAGCAGTACTTC. It specifies CASSQRTGESYEQYF. The chain carries TRBV21-1 and TRBJ2-7. TRBV21-1 is labeled a pseudogene. This CDR3 comprises 15 residues.

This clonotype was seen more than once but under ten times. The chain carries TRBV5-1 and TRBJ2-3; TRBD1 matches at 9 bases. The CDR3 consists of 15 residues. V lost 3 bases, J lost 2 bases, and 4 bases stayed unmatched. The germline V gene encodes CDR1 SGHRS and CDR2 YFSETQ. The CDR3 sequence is CASSSGQGPTDTQYF. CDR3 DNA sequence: TGCGCCAGCAGCTCAGGACAGGGGCCCACAGATACGCAGTATTTT. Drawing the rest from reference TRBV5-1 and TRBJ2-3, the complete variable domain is KAGVTQTPRYLIKTRGQQVTLSCSPISGHRSVSWYQQTPGQGLQFLFEYFSETQRNKGNFPGRFSGRQFSNSRSEMNVSTLELGDSALYLCASSSGQGPTDTQYFGPGTRLTVL.

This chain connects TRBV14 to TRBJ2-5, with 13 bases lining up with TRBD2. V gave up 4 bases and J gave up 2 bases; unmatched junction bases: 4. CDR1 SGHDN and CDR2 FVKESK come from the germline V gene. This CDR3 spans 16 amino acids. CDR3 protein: CASSLLGLAGQETQYF. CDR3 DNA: TGTGCCAGCAGCCTACTGGGACTAGCGGGACAAGAGACCCAGTACTTC. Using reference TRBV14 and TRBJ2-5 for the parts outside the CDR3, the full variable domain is EAGVTQFPSHSVIEKGQTVTLRCDPISGHDNLYWYRRVMGKEIKFLLHFVKESKQDESGMPNNRFLAERTGGTYSTLKVQPAELEDSGVYFCASSLLGLAGQETQYFGPGTRLLVL.

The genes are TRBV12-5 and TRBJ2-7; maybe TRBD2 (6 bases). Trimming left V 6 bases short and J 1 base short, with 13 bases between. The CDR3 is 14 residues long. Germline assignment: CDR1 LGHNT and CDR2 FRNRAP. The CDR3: CASGPGGTSYEQYF. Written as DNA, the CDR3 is TGTGCTAGTGGCCCCGGGGGAACTTCCTACGAGCAGTACTTC.

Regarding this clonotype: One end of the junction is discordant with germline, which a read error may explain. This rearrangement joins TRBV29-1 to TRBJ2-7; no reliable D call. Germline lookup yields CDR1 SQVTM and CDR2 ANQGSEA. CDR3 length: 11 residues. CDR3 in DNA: TGCAGCGTTGACGATGGTCACGAGCAGCACTTC. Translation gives CSVDDGHEQHF.

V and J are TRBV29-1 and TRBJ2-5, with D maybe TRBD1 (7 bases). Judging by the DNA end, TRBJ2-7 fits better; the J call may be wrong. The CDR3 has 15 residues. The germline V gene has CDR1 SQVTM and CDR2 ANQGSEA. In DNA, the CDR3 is TGCAGCGTACTAACGGGGGACAGAGGAACCTACGAGCAGTACTTC. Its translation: CSVLTGDRGTYEQYF.

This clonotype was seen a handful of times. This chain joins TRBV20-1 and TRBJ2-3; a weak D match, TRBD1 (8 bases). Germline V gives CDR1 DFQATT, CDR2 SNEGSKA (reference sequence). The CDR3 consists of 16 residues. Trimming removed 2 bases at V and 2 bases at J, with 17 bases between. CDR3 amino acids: CSARLTGGLNTDTQYF. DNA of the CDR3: TGCAGTGCTAGACTCACAGGGGGACTAAACACAGATACGCAGTATTTT.

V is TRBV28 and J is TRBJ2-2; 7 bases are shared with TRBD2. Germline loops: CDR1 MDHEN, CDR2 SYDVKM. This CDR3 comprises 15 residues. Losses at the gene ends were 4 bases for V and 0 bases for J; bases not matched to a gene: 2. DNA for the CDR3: TGTGCCAGCAGTTGGGGGGGAACGAACACCGGGGAGCTGTTTTTT. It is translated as CASSWGGTNTGELFF.

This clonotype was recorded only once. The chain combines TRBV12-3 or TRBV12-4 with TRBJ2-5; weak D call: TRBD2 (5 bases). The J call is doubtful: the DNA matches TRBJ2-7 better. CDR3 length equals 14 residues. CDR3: CASSLEERSYEQYF. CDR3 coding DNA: TGTGCCAGCAGTCTCGAGGAGCGGTCCTACGAGCAGTACTTC.